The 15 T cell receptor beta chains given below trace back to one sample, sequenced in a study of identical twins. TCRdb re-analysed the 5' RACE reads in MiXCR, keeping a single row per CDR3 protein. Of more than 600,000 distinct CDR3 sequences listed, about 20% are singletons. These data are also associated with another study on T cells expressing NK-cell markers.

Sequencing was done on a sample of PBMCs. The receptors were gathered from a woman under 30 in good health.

The CDR3 sequence is CASRRGITYEQYF. CDR3 bases: TGTGCCAGCAGAAGAGGTATCACTTACGAGCAGTACTTC. V gene TRBV7-8 combines with J gene TRBJ2-7; no clear D. The germline CDR1 and CDR2 sequences are SGHVS and FQNEAQ. Trimming cost V 6 bases and J 4 bases, with 13 bases left between them. The CDR3 is 13 residues long.

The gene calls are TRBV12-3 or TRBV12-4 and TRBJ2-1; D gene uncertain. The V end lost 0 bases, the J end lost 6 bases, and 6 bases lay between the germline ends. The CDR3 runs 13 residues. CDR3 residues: CASSLAVTNEQFF. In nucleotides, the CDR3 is TGTGCCAGCAGTTTAGCAGTGACCAATGAGCAGTTCTTC.

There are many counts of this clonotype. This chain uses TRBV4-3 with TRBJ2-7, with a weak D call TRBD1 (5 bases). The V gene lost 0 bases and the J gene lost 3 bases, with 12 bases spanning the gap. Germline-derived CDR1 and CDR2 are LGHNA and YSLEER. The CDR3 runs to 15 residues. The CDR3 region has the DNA TGCGCCAGCAGCCAAGAACGGTTGGGGCTCTACGAGCAGTACTTC. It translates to CASSQERLGLYEQYF.

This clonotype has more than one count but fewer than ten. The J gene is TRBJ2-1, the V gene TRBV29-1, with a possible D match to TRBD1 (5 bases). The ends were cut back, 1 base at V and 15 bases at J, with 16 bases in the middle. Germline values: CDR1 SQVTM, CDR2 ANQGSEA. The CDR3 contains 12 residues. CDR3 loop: CSVEGGLDPAFF. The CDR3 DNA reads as TGCAGCGTTGAAGGGGGCCTGGACCCAGCGTTCTTC.

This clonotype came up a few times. CDR3 amino acids: CASSLFQDADTQYF. As DNA, the CDR3 is TGCGCCAGCAGCTTGTTTCAGGACGCAGATACGCAGTATTTT. The chain joins TRBV5-1 to TRBJ2-3; D unresolved. Per germline, CDR1 SGHRS and CDR2 YFSETQ. This CDR3 contains 14 residues. V gave up 1 base and J gave up 4 bases, with 10 bases separating them.

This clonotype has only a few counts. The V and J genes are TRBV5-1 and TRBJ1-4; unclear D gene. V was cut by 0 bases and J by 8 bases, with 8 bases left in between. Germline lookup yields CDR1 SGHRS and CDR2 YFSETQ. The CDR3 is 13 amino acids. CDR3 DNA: TGCGCCAGCAGCTTGGAGAACGGGGAAAAACTGTTTTTT. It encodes CASSLENGEKLFF. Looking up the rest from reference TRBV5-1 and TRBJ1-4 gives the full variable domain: KAGVTQTPRYLIKTRGQQVTLSCSPISGHRSVSWYQQTPGQGLQFLFEYFSETQRNKGNFPGRFSGRQFSNSRSEMNVSTLELGDSALYLCASSLENGEKLFFGSGTQLSVL.

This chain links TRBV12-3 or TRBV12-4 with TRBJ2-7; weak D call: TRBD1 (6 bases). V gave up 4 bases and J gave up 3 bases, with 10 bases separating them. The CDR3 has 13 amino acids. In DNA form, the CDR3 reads TGTGCCAGCAGTTGGACAGCCTTCTACGAGCAGTACTTC. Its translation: CASSWTAFYEQYF.

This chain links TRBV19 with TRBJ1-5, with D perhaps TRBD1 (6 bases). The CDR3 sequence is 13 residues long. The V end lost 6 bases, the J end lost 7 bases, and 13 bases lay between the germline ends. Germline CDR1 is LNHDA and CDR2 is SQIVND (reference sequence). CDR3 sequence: CASSQTDRQPQHF. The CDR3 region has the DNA TGTGCCAGTAGCCAAACCGACAGGCAGCCCCAGCATTTT.

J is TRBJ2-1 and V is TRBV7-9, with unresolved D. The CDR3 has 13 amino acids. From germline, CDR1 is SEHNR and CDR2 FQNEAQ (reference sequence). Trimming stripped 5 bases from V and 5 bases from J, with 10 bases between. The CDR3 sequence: CASSLTMNNEQFF. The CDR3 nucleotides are TGTGCCAGCAGCCTTACGATGAACAATGAGCAGTTCTTC.

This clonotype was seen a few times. CDR3 region: CSAYGTGAYNEQFF. The CDR3 nucleotides are TGCAGTGCTTACGGGACAGGGGCCTACAATGAGCAGTTCTTC. The rearrangement joins TRBV20-1 to TRBJ2-1, with TRBD1 matching over 10 bases. The length of the CDR3 is 14 residues. From germline, CDR1 is DFQATT and CDR2 SNEGSKA (reference sequence). V shed 5 bases, J shed 2 bases, and the junction held 3 bases outside the gene matches.

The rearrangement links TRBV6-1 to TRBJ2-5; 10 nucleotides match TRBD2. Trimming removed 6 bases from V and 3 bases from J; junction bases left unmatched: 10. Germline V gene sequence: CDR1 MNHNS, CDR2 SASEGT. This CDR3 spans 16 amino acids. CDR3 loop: CASSRTSGGGKETQYF. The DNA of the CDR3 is TGTGCCAGCAGCCGGACTAGCGGCGGTGGTAAAGAGACCCAGTACTTC.

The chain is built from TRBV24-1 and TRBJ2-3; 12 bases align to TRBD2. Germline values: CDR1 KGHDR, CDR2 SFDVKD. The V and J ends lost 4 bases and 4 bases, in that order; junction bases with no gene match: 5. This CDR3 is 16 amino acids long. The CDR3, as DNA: TGTGCCACCAGTGACCCTAGCGGGAGGGCCCCAGATACGCAGTATTTT. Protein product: CATSDPSGRAPDTQYF.

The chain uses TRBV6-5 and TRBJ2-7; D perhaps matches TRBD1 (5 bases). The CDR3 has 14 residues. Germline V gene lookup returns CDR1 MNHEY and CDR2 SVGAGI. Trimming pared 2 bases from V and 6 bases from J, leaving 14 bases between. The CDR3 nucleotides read TGTGCCAGCAGTTACGGCCGGGCAGGGTTCGAGCAGTACTTC. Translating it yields CASSYGRAGFEQYF.

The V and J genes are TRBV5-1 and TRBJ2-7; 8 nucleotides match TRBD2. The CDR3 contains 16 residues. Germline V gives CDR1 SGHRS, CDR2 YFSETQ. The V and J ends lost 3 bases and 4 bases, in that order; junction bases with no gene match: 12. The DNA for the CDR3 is TGCGCCAGCAGCTCGAACCCCGGGACTAGGCCGTACGAGCAGTACTTC. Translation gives CASSSNPGTRPYEQYF.

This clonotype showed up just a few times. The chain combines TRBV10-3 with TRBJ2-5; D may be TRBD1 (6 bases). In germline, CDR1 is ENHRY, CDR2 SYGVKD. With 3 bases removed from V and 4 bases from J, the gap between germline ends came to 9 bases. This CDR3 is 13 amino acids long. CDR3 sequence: CAISDRGPETQYF. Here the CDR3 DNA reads TGTGCCATCAGTGACAGGGGCCCAGAGACCCAGTACTTC.